The rows below give T cell receptor beta chains drawn from one sample of a study of blood T cell repertoires in COVID-19. The assay was immunoSEQ multiplex PCR, and TCRdb's table has in-frame clones only and misses some. The table includes about 140,000 clones, 70% to 90% detected once. Input material: peripheral blood. These receptors were collected from a woman between 55 and 75 years old with acute or convalescent COVID-19. Both conserved end residues are part of each CDR3. D genes are given only for firm matches. Clone sizes are given selectively: once, few, many, or a class where the clone is expanded.

v_gene	abundance	d_gene	j_gene	CDR3aa	CDR3nt
TRBV5-1	once	.	TRBJ1-4	CASSPGQGNEKLFF	TGCGCCAGCTCCCCCGGGCAGGGGAATGAAAAACTGTTTTTT
TRBV9	.	.	TRBJ1-1	CASSVGRDTEAFF	TGTGCCAGCAGCGTAGGCCGGGACACTGAAGCTTTCTTT
TRBV5-4	.	TRBD1	TRBJ2-1	CASSLDRGSYNEQFF	TGTGCCAGCAGCTTGGACAGGGGCTCCTACAATGAGCAGTTCTTC
TRBV15	.	.	TRBJ1-1	CATSIRRWNTEAFF	TGTGCCACCAGCATTCGTCGGTGGAACACTGAAGCTTTCTTT
TRBV11-2	.	.	TRBJ1-2	CASSSAGVYYGYTF	TGTGCCAGCAGCTCGGCAGGCGTCTACTATGGCTACACCTTC
TRBV7-2	.	.	TRBJ2-2	CASSLVGSAVELFF	TGTGCCAGCAGCTTAGTGGGGAGCGCGGTAGAGCTGTTTTTT
TRBV24-1	.	.	TRBJ1-2	CATSDWGRVGYGYTF	TGTGCCACCAGTGATTGGGGGCGAGTAGGCTATGGCTACACCTTC
TRBV19	.	TRBD1	TRBJ1-5	CASSYFRDRGFFEPQHF	TGTGCCAGTAGTTACTTCCGGGACAGGGGTTTCTTCGAGCCCCAGCATTTT
TRBV7-9	.	TRBD1	TRBJ1-2	CASSPRRDSHGYTF	TGTGCCAGCAGCCCACGCCGGGACAGCCATGGCTACACCTTC
TRBV3-1/TRBV3-2	.	.	TRBJ2-6	CASSLGPGRTGANVLTF	TGTGCCAGCAGCCTAGGACCAGGGCGGACTGGGGCCAACGTCCTGACTTTC
TRBV18	.	.	TRBJ2-3	CASSPDRSTDTQYF	TGTGCCAGCTCACCAGACAGGAGCACAGATACGCAGTATTTT
TRBV3-1/TRBV3-2	once	.	TRBJ1-2	CASSQVAYYGYTF	TGTGCCAGCAGCCAAGTAGCGTACTATGGCTACACCTTC
TRBV19	.	TRBD1	TRBJ2-7	CASSKEGQGLSNSYEQYF	TGTGCCAGTAGCAAGGAGGGACAGGGCTTAAGTAACTCCTACGAGCAGTACTTC
TRBV5-5	once	.	TRBJ1-1	CASSLAPGNTEAFF	TGTGCCAGCAGCTTGGCCCCGGGGAACACTGAAGCTTTCTTT
TRBV29-1	.	TRBD1	TRBJ1-4	CSARTGDEKLFF	TGCAGCGCCCGGACAGGGGACGAAAAACTGTTTTTT
TRBV6-2/TRBV6-3	.	TRBD2	TRBJ2-7	CASSSGLAGGLHEQYF	TGTGCCAGCAGTTCGGGACTAGCGGGGGGGCTCCACGAGCAGTACTTC
TRBV6-5	once	TRBD1	TRBJ2-5	CASGRTGEETQYF	TGTGCCAGCGGTAGGACAGGGGAAGAGACCCAGTACTTC
TRBV28	once	.	TRBJ1-3	CASSLYGGGGNTIYF	TGTGCCAGCAGTTTATACGGGGGGGGTGGAAACACCATATATTTT
TRBV19	.	TRBD2	TRBJ2-5	CASSTGTSMTQYF	TGTGCCAGTAGTACCGGGACTAGCATGACCCAGTACTTC
TRBV27	.	.	TRBJ1-6	CASTAPQGNSPLHF	TGTGCCAGCACCGCACCTCAGGGGAATTCACCCCTCCACTTT
TRBV6-2/TRBV6-3	once	.	TRBJ1-5	CASSPRQTSNQPQHF	TGTGCCAGCAGTCCCCGACAAACTAGCAATCAGCCCCAGCATTTT
TRBV6-5	.	TRBD1	TRBJ2-1	CASRQGTVTYNEQFF	TGTGCCAGCAGGCAAGGGACAGTTACCTACAATGAGCAGTTCTTC
TRBV2	.	.	TRBJ2-3	CASSDRWGGPNTQYF	TGTGCCAGCAGTGATAGGTGGGGGGGCCCCAATACGCAGTATTTT
TRBV19	.	.	TRBJ1-1	CASSIGWVNTEAFF	TGTGCCAGTAGTATCGGGTGGGTGAACACTGAAGCTTTCTTT
TRBV21-1	.	.	TRBJ2-4	CASSKAEVTAKNIQYF	TGTGCCAGCAGCAAAGCGGAGGTAACGGCCAAAAACATTCAGTACTTC
TRBV3-1/TRBV3-2	once	.	TRBJ1-2	CASSQDIDARWGYTF	TGTGCCAGCAGCCAAGATATAGATGCCAGGTGGGGCTACACCTTC
TRBV9	.	.	TRBJ2-7	CASSAAGVYGQYF	TGTGCCAGCAGCGCTGCAGGGGTCTACGGGCAGTACTTC